This TCR beta chain was documented in a study of OX40 agonist ivuxolimab in advanced cancers. Context from the whole study: Ivuxolimab, which targeted the costimulatory receptor OX40 (CD134), was an agonistic, fully human IgG2 monoclonal antibody. Intravenous ivuxolimab was administered to patients every 2 weeks at six dose levels: 0.01, 0.1, 0.3, 1.5, 3 and 10 mg/kg. Among the roughly 52 dose-escalation patients, about 19 had hepatocellular carcinoma, about 15 melanoma, 9 renal cell carcinoma and 9 head and neck cancer. In the dose-escalation cohort, 82.7% of patients were male, and the mean age was around 60 years, with a range of about 23 to 85. Prior anti-PD-1, anti-PD-L1 or anti-CTLA-4 therapy was permitted, and checkpoint inhibitors had been received by roughly 40% of dose-escalation patients. Partial responses occurred in three dose-escalation patients, of whom one had hepatocellular carcinoma and two had cutaneous melanoma. Peripheral TCRbeta sequencing was intended to test whether TCR sequence diversity was altered and clonal T-cell expansion was caused by ivuxolimab. The paper reports the monotherapy dose-escalation portion (N of about 50 patients) of the phase I ivuxolimab trial.

Findings and caveats that apply to the study as a whole: Low levels of normalized T-cell clonal expansion were also shown by some nonresponding patients. On average, CD8+ T cells showed more expanded clones than CD4+ T cells after ivuxolimab. At doses from 0.1 to 3.0 mg/kg, clonal expansion was seen in both CD4+ and CD8+ blood T cells between baseline and week 6. In the 0.1-3.0 mg/kg groups, partial responders were among the patients with the lowest normalized peripheral clonal expansion, particularly in CD8+ T cells. Which antigens the clonally expanded peripheral T cells were specific for was not determined.

Genomic DNA was isolated from the sorted cells so that the TCRbeta CDR3 region could be sequenced. TCRbeta CDR3 regions were sequenced using the immunoSEQ Assay. The clones in this table, taken by TCRdb from immuneACCESS, are in-frame only. Not every clone is retained; where verified, under half of the shortfall comes from an unresolved V gene, and the cause of the rest is unknown. The sample has under 30,000 clones on record, around 79% of them singletons. The ten largest clones capture approximately 2% of the sample. Patients with a history of autoimmune disease or receiving systemic immunosuppression were excluded from the trial. In every dose cohort, peripheral blood was drawn for TCR sequencing at baseline, cycle 4 day 1, and cycle 7 day 1. The samples were taken from a phase I, first-in-human, multicenter, open-label dose-escalation trial of ivuxolimab. The trial enrolled adults with locally advanced or metastatic head and neck squamous cell, hepatocellular, melanoma or renal cell carcinoma. CD4+ and CD8+ T cells were sorted separately from peripheral blood before TCR sequencing.

V is shortened by 0 bases, J by 5 bases, and the region joining them spans 13 bases. CDR1 and CDR2 were assigned from the germline V gene as SGHTA and FQGTGA. Measured from the cysteine to the phenylalanine, the CDR3 is 15 residues long. The sequence is cut down to CDR3 DNA, 45 bases in frame from base 1. With regard to this clone: It lacks a known antigen. No base quality information exists; no much larger clone differs at one position.

The sequence was collected from an adult with an advanced solid tumor such as melanoma, head and neck, liver or kidney cancer. This sample comprised CD4+ or CD8+ T cells sorted from blood, obtained in a trial of the OX40 agonist ivuxolimab. Here the chain combines TRBV7-3 and TRBJ2-5; TRBD1 could be the D gene, as 5 bases match. In nucleotide form, the sequence is TGTGCCAGCAGCTTAACGCTGGGGCCTCGGGAGACCCAGTACTTC. Its protein reads: CASSLTLGPRETQYF.